The clone carrying this TCR beta chain was seen a few times. Its target is not known. It was autoimmune disease history or systemic immunosuppression that excluded patients. The method was immunoSEQ multiplex PCR; TCRdb's version includes in-frame clones alone and lacks a portion of them. The data show some 18,000 clones, around 83% seen once. This sample stems from a study of OX40 agonist ivuxolimab in advanced cancers. On the study more broadly: An anti-OX40 (CD134) antibody with agonistic activity, ivuxolimab, was administered to patients. General study points: Compared with CD4+, CD8+ T cells on average had more expanded clones.

The starting material was CD4+ or CD8+ T cells sorted from blood, obtained in a trial of the OX40 agonist ivuxolimab. The source is an adult with an advanced solid tumor such as melanoma, head and neck, liver or kidney cancer.

As DNA, the CDR3 is TGTGCCAGTAGTTTCGGACCCGAGCAGTACTTC. This translates into CASSFGPEQYF. The rearrangement joins TRBV19 to TRBJ2-7; D ambiguous. The germline V gene encodes CDR1 LNHDA and CDR2 SQIVND (reference sequence). Trimming took 5 bases from V and 6 from J, leaving 8 bases between them. The CDR3 has 11 residues.